Below, 4 T cell receptor beta chains from the same sample are listed, as sequenced in a study of T-cell reconstitution after alpha-beta-depleted transplantation in children. Unique molecular identifiers were used to barcode this TCRbeta library. TCRdb called the PCR reads again in MiXCR, with one record for every CDR3 protein. The repertoire has some 600,000 distinct CDR3 sequences, approximately 12% of them found once; the top ten carry approximately 2%. The starting material was PBMCs, mostly from graft donor cells, obtained 360 days after TCRalphabeta/CD19-depleted stem cell transplant. These receptors all come from a male patient between 5 and 17 years old who had a stem cell transplant for acute myeloid leukemia, so the T cells may come from the graft donor.

This clonotype turned up a few times. The rearrangement uses TRBV20-1 and TRBJ2-2; D is unclear. Germline CDR1 reads DFQATT; CDR2 reads SNEGSKA (reference sequence). Trimming removed 0 bases from V and 4 bases from J, with 6 bases in between. The CDR3 has 13 residues. The CDR3 sequence: CSARDISTGELFF. The CDR3 bases are TGCAGTGCTAGAGATATCAGCACCGGGGAGCTGTTTTTT.

The J gene is TRBJ2-5, the V gene TRBV12-3 or TRBV12-4; TRBD2 might be the D (6 bases). The CDR3 consists of 16 residues. With 3 bases removed from V and 1 base from J, the gap between germline ends came to 15 bases. The CDR3 here is CASSFIASDPQETQYF. CDR3 coding DNA: TGTGCCAGCAGTTTCATCGCTAGCGACCCCCAAGAGACCCAGTACTTC.

This chain joins TRBV15 and TRBJ2-7; D might be TRBD1 or TRBD2, each matching 7 bases. The CDR3 contains 23 residues. In germline, CDR1 is LNHNV, CDR2 YYDKDF (reference sequence). V lost 5 bases to trimming and J lost 0 bases, with 38 bases between them. CDR3 DNA: TGTGCCACCAGCGGGCGGGGGAAGGGACAGACCTTCTTCGGTAGTCTGATCTCCTACGAGCAGTACTTC. Residues: CATSGRGKGQTFFGSLISYEQYF.

J is TRBJ1-6 and V is TRBV9; 8 nucleotides align to TRBD1. Trimming at V came to 2 bases and at J to 10 bases, leaving 5 bases not matched to a gene. The CDR3 has 14 amino acids. Germline V gene sequence: CDR1 SGDLS, CDR2 YYNGEE. CDR3 sequence: CASSVQGARSPLHF. The CDR3 DNA reads as TGTGCCAGCAGCGTGCAGGGGGCGAGGTCACCCCTCCACTTT.